These T cell receptor beta chains were read from a single sample in a study of blood T cell repertoires in COVID-19. The protocol was immunoSEQ multiplex PCR, while the TCRdb copy is restricted to in-frame clones and leaves out a portion. In the table there are hundreds of thousands of clones, approximately 90% of which are singletons. The sample comprised peripheral blood. The receptor set was obtained from a woman aged 25-40 years with COVID-19, enrolled during active disease. The conserved cysteine and the conserved F or W are not part of the CDR3 here.

J | V | CDR3
TRBJ2-3 | TRBV4-2 | ASRSGGAQDTQY
TRBJ2-1 | TRBV4-1 | ASSPTGRGSYNEQF
TRBJ2-3 | TRBV5-1 | ASSLNPAGPTDTQY
TRBJ2-7 | TRBV12-5 | ASASSTGRGEQY
TRBJ1-1 | TRBV27 | ASSLSGGGTEAF
TRBJ1-3 | TRBV6-1 | ASSEVAGESGNTIY
TRBJ2-2 | TRBV11-2 | ASSKGTANTGELF
TRBJ1-3 | TRBV4-2 | ASSQASGNSGNTIY
TRBJ2-6 | TRBV27 | ASSPISGVGSGANVLT
TRBJ1-2 | TRBV6-2/TRBV6-3 | ASSYRPADGGYT
TRBJ1-3 | TRBV5-1 | ASSLDSSGNTIY
TRBJ2-2 | TRBV9 | ASRDSGGGELF
TRBJ2-3 | TRBV9 | ASSPRLGLDYGTQY
TRBJ2-2 | TRBV7-9 | ASSSGTGELF
TRBJ2-1 | TRBV19 | ASSGWTGGADNEQF
TRBJ1-3 | TRBV12-5 | ASGLPGTGAGNTIY
TRBJ1-4 | TRBV13 | ASSLGRVGEKLF
TRBJ2-2 | TRBV18 | ASSHLSGSSGYTGELF